This T cell receptor (beta chain) was sequenced in a study of blood T cells in healthy people across ages. Whole-study findings and limits: PBMCs left unsorted prevented a conclusive naive versus antigen-experienced comparison. Diversity figures derived from one million T cells were judged to underestimate the true value. Higher naive T cell percentage went strongly together with higher TCR beta diversity.

A J-beta primer mix and a sample-barcoded 5' primer were used in a second PCR of about 7 to 12 cycles. TCRdb re-called the 5' RACE reads through MiXCR, storing one row per CDR3 protein. The sample has under 750,000 distinct CDR3 sequences, roughly 43% seen once. Comments on this clonotype: Antigen specificity is unknown.

CDR3 size: 12 residues. In germline, CDR1 is GTSNPN, CDR2 SVGIG (reference sequence). V lost 4 bases and J lost 4, with 7 bases in between. J is TRBJ1-4 and V is TRBV30; D might be TRBD1 (5 bases). Sequenced: blood. The clonotype originates from a man older than 75 in good health. The CDR3 spells CAWTRVNEKLFF. CDR3 in DNA: TGTGCCTGGACCAGGGTTAATGAAAAACTGTTTTTT.